This TCR beta chain was sequenced in a study of T cell changes during pregnancy in multiple sclerosis. Germline V CDR1 and CDR2: SQVTM, ANQGSEA. Trimming took 1 base from V and 9 from J, leaving 16 bases between them. The CDR3 runs to 14 residues. Sequencing was performed with immunoSEQ multiplex PCR; in TCRdb, only in-frame clones are kept and a portion is missing. The sample holds some 93,000 clones, 90% to 95% seen once. Sequencing used peripheral blood, obtained after pregnancy. This chain links TRBV29-1 with TRBJ2-1; maybe TRBD2 (6 bases). The sequence was obtained from a female donor in good health, enrolled as a control in a pregnancy study. The CDR3 bases are TGCAGCGTTGAAGCCGAGACTAGGTTCGGTGAGCAGTTCTTC. Protein: CSVEAETRFGEQFF.